These 25 T cell receptor beta chains came from one sample sequenced in a study of blood T cell repertoires in COVID-19. Produced via immunoSEQ multiplex PCR; TCRdb's table is partial and in-frame only. The sample consists of approximately 140,000 clones, 84% of them appearing once. Input material: peripheral blood. The receptor set was obtained from a man in his sixties or seventies with acute or convalescent COVID-19.

V and J are TRBV28 and TRBJ2-3; D perhaps matches TRBD1 (7 bases). In germline, CDR1 is MDHEN, CDR2 SYDVKM. Trimming cost V 6 bases and J 6 bases, with 16 bases left between them. The CDR3 runs to 14 residues. The CDR3 spells CASSAGGRGDTQYF. In DNA form, the CDR3 reads TGTGCCAGCAGCGCAGGGGGGCGCGGGGATACGCAGTATTTT.

The V call is TRBV24-1, the J call TRBJ2-6; a weak D match, TRBD1 (5 bases). V lost 9 bases, J lost 0 bases, and 11 bases lay in between. This CDR3 has 15 residues. Germline V gene sequence: CDR1 KGHDR, CDR2 SFDVKD. The CDR3 loop reads CATQGSGSGANVLTF. The CDR3, as DNA: TGTGCCACCCAGGGCAGTGGCTCTGGGGCCAACGTCCTGACTTTC.

This chain links TRBV2 with TRBJ2-7; D unresolved. Germline-derived CDR1 and CDR2 are SNHLY and FYNNEI. The CDR3 sequence is 12 residues long. The V end was cut by 8 bases, the J end by 3 bases, with 11 bases between. The CDR3 region has the DNA TGTGCCAGCGGTCGGCAGCGCTACGAGCAGTACTTC. Translated: CASGRQRYEQYF.

The chain links TRBV27 to TRBJ2-2, with a weak D call TRBD2 (6 bases). The CDR3 is 16 residues long. The V and J ends lost 8 bases and 3 bases respectively, with 19 bases between them. From germline, CDR1 is MNHEY and CDR2 SMNVEV (reference sequence). CDR3 sequence reads: CASRLLGGPDTGELFF. DNA for the CDR3: TGTGCCAGCCGACTACTAGGAGGGCCTGACACCGGGGAGCTGTTTTTT.

The chain employs TRBV3-1 (or the pseudogene TRBV3-2) and TRBJ1-5, with D unclear. CDR1 and CDR2 from the germline V gene are LGHDT and YNNKEL (reference sequence). The CDR3 covers 13 residues. The V and J ends lost 1 base and 6 bases respectively, with 7 bases between them. The CDR3 loop is CASSQAVAQPQHF. DNA for the CDR3: TGTGCCAGCAGCCAAGCAGTAGCTCAGCCCCAGCATTTT.

The chain links TRBV28 to TRBJ2-5, with 7 bases aligning to TRBD1. With 7 bases clipped from V and 5 bases from J, the junction kept 7 bases outside the gene matches. Germline loops: CDR1 MDHEN, CDR2 SYDVKM. The CDR3 has 13 residues. The CDR3 region has the DNA TGTGCCAGCACCCTAGGGGGCTGGGAGACCCAGTACTTC. Protein product: CASTLGGWETQYF.

This chain connects TRBV4-2 to TRBJ1-1, with D maybe TRBD1 (6 bases). CDR1 is LGHNA, CDR2 YNFKEQ, per germline. Trimming removed 4 bases from V and 1 base from J, with 13 bases in between. This CDR3 has 15 amino acids. The CDR3 loop reads CASSPYVGGNTEAFF. In DNA, the CDR3 is TGTGCCAGCAGCCCCTACGTAGGGGGGAACACTGAAGCTTTCTTT.

V is TRBV2 and J is TRBJ2-5, with 10 bases aligning to TRBD1. The V gene end was trimmed by 4 bases and the J gene end by 1 base; junction bases not matched to a gene: 3. CDR1 and CDR2 from the germline V gene are SNHLY and FYNNEI. This CDR3 is 15 amino acids long. In DNA form, the CDR3 reads TGTGCCAGCAGTGTGGGACAGGGGTCCCAAGAGACCCAGTACTTC. Its protein product is CASSVGQGSQETQYF.

The rearrangement joins TRBV28 to TRBJ1-1, with D maybe TRBD1 (5 bases). V was clipped by 5 bases and J by 6 bases, with 10 bases between them. Germline CDR1 MDHEN, CDR2 SYDVKM. The CDR3 loop spans 12 amino acids. In nucleotides, the CDR3 is TGTGCCAGCAGTGACCCGGGGGCTGAAGCTTTCTTT. Protein product: CASSDPGAEAFF.

CDR3 DNA sequence: TGTGCCAGCAGCTTAGGGGACGGGAGCAAATACGAGCAGTACTTC. Encoded protein: CASSLGDGSKYEQYF. The chain combines TRBV7-6 with TRBJ2-7, with D tentatively TRBD2 (6 bases). V was clipped by 1 base and J by 4 bases, with 14 bases between them. The CDR3 consists of 15 residues. Germline assignment: CDR1 SGHVS and CDR2 FNYEAQ.

J is TRBJ1-1 and V is TRBV7-2; no definite D call. The CDR3 is made up of 13 amino acids. Trimming took off 2 bases at V and 1 base at J, with 5 bases between the two ends. Germline lookup yields CDR1 SGHTA and CDR2 FQGNSA. This CDR3 reads CASSLSRNTEAFF. CDR3 nucleotide sequence: TGTGCCAGCAGCTTATCGAGGAACACTGAAGCTTTCTTT.

The chain uses TRBV7-8 and TRBJ1-1; D is unclear. Trimming removed 4 bases from V and 0 bases from J, with 6 bases in between. The CDR3 loop spans 13 amino acids. From germline, CDR1 is SGHVS and CDR2 FQNEAQ. CDR3 loop: CASSSQMNTEAFF. CDR3 DNA: TGTGCCAGCAGCTCGCAGATGAACACTGAAGCTTTCTTT.

The genes are TRBV27 and TRBJ2-1; 7 bases line up with TRBD2. The V gene end was trimmed by 8 bases and the J gene end by 6 bases; junction bases not matched to a gene: 10. The CDR3 has 14 amino acids. CDR1 and CDR2 from the germline V gene are MNHEY and SMNVEV (reference sequence). CDR3 in DNA: TGTGCCAGCCGCGAGTCGGGGGGACTCAATGAGCAGTTCTTC. Amino acid sequence: CASRESGGLNEQFF.

The V and J genes are TRBV28 and TRBJ2-1; 10 bases line up with TRBD2. The CDR3 extends over 17 amino acids. V shed 4 bases and J 2 bases; nucleotides not matched to a gene: 8. The germline V gene encodes CDR1 MDHEN and CDR2 SYDVKM. The CDR3 is CASSSAQSGRAYNEQFF. CDR3 in DNA: TGTGCCAGCAGTTCGGCCCAAAGCGGGAGGGCCTACAATGAGCAGTTCTTC.

The chain employs TRBV6-5 and TRBJ1-3, with unresolved D. Trimming pared 7 bases from V and 4 bases from J, leaving 17 bases between. The germline CDR1 and CDR2 sequences are MNHEY and SVGAGI. This CDR3 is built from 15 residues. The CDR3 spells CASKNKRVSGNTIYF. The CDR3 nucleotides are TGTGCCAGCAAAAATAAGAGGGTGTCAGGAAACACCATATATTTT.

CDR3 amino acids: CATSRGGGNQPQHF. In DNA, the CDR3 is TGTGCCACCTCCCGAGGGGGGGGTAATCAGCCCCAGCATTTT. The chain employs TRBV7-9 and TRBJ1-5; possibly TRBD1 for D (6 bases). V lost 10 bases and J 4 bases, leaving 17 bases between the germline ends. The germline V gene has CDR1 SEHNR and CDR2 FQNEAQ (reference sequence). CDR3 length: 14 amino acids. The full variable domain, in which reference TRBV7-9 and TRBJ1-5 provide the parts outside the CDR3, is DTGVSQNPRHKITKRGQNVTFRCDPISEHNRLYWYRQTLGQGPEFLTYFQNEAQLEKSRLLSDRFSAERPKGSFSTLEIQRTEQGDSAMYLCATSRGGGNQPQHFGDGTRLSIL.

The V and J genes are TRBV7-8 and TRBJ2-3; TRBD2 matches 13 bases. Germline loops: CDR1 SGHVS, CDR2 FQNEAQ. V dropped 5 bases and J dropped 6; count of bases not matched to a gene: 14. This CDR3 is built from 18 residues. In nucleotides, the CDR3 is TGTGCCAGCAGCCGGGGACAGGCGGGACTAGCGGGATCGGATACGCAGTATTTT. Translating it yields CASSRGQAGLAGSDTQYF.

The chain carries TRBV20-1 and TRBJ1-4; D is undetermined. Trimming took off 5 bases at V and 8 bases at J, with 9 bases between the two ends. The germline gives CDR1 DFQATT, CDR2 SNEGSKA (reference sequence). CDR3 length: 11 residues. CDR3 sequence (DNA): TGCAGTGCTGAAGCCCGGGAAAAACTGTTTTTT. It specifies CSAEAREKLFF.

This clone was observed a single time. V usage is TRBV19 and J usage is TRBJ2-7; possibly TRBD2 for D (5 bases). Germline CDR1 LNHDA, CDR2 SQIVND (reference sequence). The V and J ends lost 5 bases and 6 bases respectively, with 20 bases between them. The CDR3 length is 15 residues. In nucleotides, the CDR3 is TGTGCCAGTAGTGCCGAGGGCCTCCCTCAAGGCGAGCAGTACTTC. Amino acid sequence: CASSAEGLPQGEQYF.

The chain recombines TRBV9 with TRBJ2-5, with a tentative D call TRBD2 (5 bases). The CDR3 sequence is 17 residues long. Per germline, CDR1 SGDLS and CDR2 YYNGEE. With 4 bases removed from V and 5 bases from J, the gap between germline ends came to 24 bases. As DNA, the CDR3 is TGTGCCAGCAGCCCGGGCGGAAGCGGAGCCGCCGATGAGACCCAGTACTTC. Its translation: CASSPGGSGAADETQYF.

The CDR3, as DNA: TGTGCCACCAGTGATCCCGCTAGCGGGGGTGGAGAGACCCAGTACTTC. Protein sequence: CATSDPASGGGETQYF. V gene TRBV24-1 combines with J gene TRBJ2-5; 10 nucleotides align to TRBD2. This CDR3 contains 16 residues. The germline gives CDR1 KGHDR, CDR2 SFDVKD. V lost 3 bases and J lost 4; bases outside the gene matches: 7.

The V gene is TRBV19, the J gene TRBJ1-1, with D hard to call. Per germline, CDR1 LNHDA and CDR2 SQIVND (reference sequence). The V gene lost 5 bases and the J gene lost 0 bases, with 7 bases spanning the gap. The CDR3 is made up of 13 amino acids. The CDR3 sequence: CASSQILNTEAFF. DNA for the CDR3: TGTGCCAGTAGTCAGATATTGAACACTGAAGCTTTCTTT. The full variable domain, with the rest looked up from reference TRBV19 and TRBJ1-1, is DGGITQSPKYLFRKEGQNVTLSCEQNLNHDAMYWYRQDPGQGLRLIYYSQIVNDFQKGDIAEGYSVSREKKESFPLTVTSAQKNPTAFYLCASSQILNTEAFFGQGTRLTVV.

The chain has TRBV5-1 and TRBJ2-2; D gene ambiguous. Germline V gives CDR1 SGHRS, CDR2 YFSETQ. The CDR3 loop spans 14 amino acids. Trimming removed 3 bases from V and 0 bases from J, with 6 bases in between. DNA for the CDR3: TGCGCCAGCAGCTCGCAGGCGAACACCGGGGAGCTGTTTTTT. Translating gives CASSSQANTGELFF. Drawing the rest from reference TRBV5-1 and TRBJ2-2, the complete variable domain is KAGVTQTPRYLIKTRGQQVTLSCSPISGHRSVSWYQQTPGQGLQFLFEYFSETQRNKGNFPGRFSGRQFSNSRSEMNVSTLELGDSALYLCASSSQANTGELFFGEGSRLTVL.

V is TRBV28 and J is TRBJ1-1, with D possibly being TRBD1 (5 bases). V shed 1 base and J shed 3 bases, with 15 bases lying between them. The CDR3 extends over 16 amino acids. The germline V gene has CDR1 MDHEN and CDR2 SYDVKM. This chain's CDR3 is CASSLFIWGGDTEAFF. CDR3 in DNA: TGTGCCAGCAGTTTATTTATTTGGGGGGGGGACACTGAAGCTTTCTTT.

The chain combines TRBV5-1 with TRBJ1-2; 10 bases are a match to TRBD1. CDR1 is SGHRS, CDR2 YFSETQ, per germline. This CDR3 has 15 residues. Trimming cost V 3 bases and J 7 bases; bases outside gene matches: 9. CDR3 coding DNA: TGCGCCAGCAGCTCCGACAGGGGGCGCCTTCGTGGCTACACCTTC. Encoded protein: CASSSDRGRLRGYTF.